This T cell receptor (beta chain) was identified in a study of Ad26.COV2.S vaccination and SARS-CoV-2 variants. Treatment indicated: some 20 received Ad26.COV2.S at low or high dose, single or two shots; 5 received placebo; per-sample allocation not given. The samples date from day 63 after the first vaccine or placebo injection. This CDR3 region has 13 residues. Between the trimmed V and J ends, which lost 1 base and 6 bases, there was a span of 9 bases. CDR1 and CDR2 from the germline V gene are MNHNS and SASEGT. The protocol was immunoSEQ multiplex PCR, while the TCRdb copy is restricted to in-frame clones and leaves out a portion. The sample contains over 200,000 clones, 88% of which appear only once.

The source material was peripheral blood, sampled in a trial of Ad26.COV2.S vaccine versus placebo. This chain connects TRBV6-1 to TRBJ1-2; no clear D gene. The source is a person aged 18-65 years who received the Ad26.COV2.S COVID-19 vaccine or a placebo. CDR3 residues: CASSEEGSHGYTF. The CDR3 nucleotides read TGTGCCAGCAGTGAAGAAGGGAGTCATGGCTACACCTTC.